The next 23 T cell receptor beta chains were all read from a single sample in a study of T cells in Graves' hyperthyroidism and ophthalmopathy. Amplification of TCR beta CDR3 regions used RNA as the template. A first-round RT-PCR of the TCR CDR3 used the HTBI primer set. TCRdb analysed the multiplex PCR reads with MiXCR anew, one entry per CDR3 protein. This sample has around 100,000 distinct CDR3 sequences, with about 50% found just once. The specimen sequenced was blood. These receptor sequences come from a man in his forties or fifties with Graves' hyperthyroidism.

This clonotype came up many times. This chain joins TRBV6-5 and TRBJ2-7; 7 bases are shared with TRBD1. V dropped 7 bases and J dropped 0; count of bases not matched to a gene: 9. Germline CDR1 reads MNHEY; CDR2 reads SVGAGI. This CDR3 is 15 amino acids long. The CDR3: CASNNRGTDSYEQYF. The CDR3 nucleotides are TGTGCCAGCAATAATCGAGGGACAGACTCCTACGAGCAGTACTTC.

On this clonotype itself: The CDR3 does not close with the conserved phenylalanine or tryptophan, likely indicating a read error. No DNA is shown, since the ends of the CDR3 on it are uncertain; the CDR3 is the one TCRdb lists. The CDR3 sequence: CASSSRPP. This sequence joins TRBV6-5 and TRBJ2-1; the tabulated D call, TRBD2, remains unverified against the DNA. 8 amino acids form the CDR3, both terminal residues included. Germline V gives CDR1 MNHEY, CDR2 SVGAGI.

The rearrangement joins TRBV29-1 to TRBJ2-3; 10 bases map to TRBD1. CDR1 is SQVTM, CDR2 ANQGSEA, per germline. V lost 4 bases and J lost 5; bases outside the gene matches: 3. This CDR3 comprises 13 residues. The CDR3 bases are TGCAGCGTTGGACAGGGGGCGCAAGATACGCAGTATTTT. Its translation: CSVGQGAQDTQYF.

The table lists this clonotype with many counts. CDR3 amino acids: CSARAVGQGNIYEQYF. CDR3 coding DNA: TGCAGTGCTAGAGCCGTGGGACAGGGAAATATCTACGAGCAGTACTTC. V gene TRBV20-1 combines with J gene TRBJ2-7, with 9 bases aligning to TRBD1. Germline V CDR1 and CDR2: DFQATT, SNEGSKA (reference sequence). This CDR3 region has 16 residues. The ends lost 1 base at V and 3 bases at J; junction bases unmatched: 10.

For this clonotype: The germline gene is not matched at one end of the junction; a read error may be the cause. The rearrangement uses TRBV7-3 and TRBJ2-7; D ambiguous. CDR3 length: 13 residues. Germline assignment: CDR1 SGHTA and CDR2 FQGTGA. CDR3 amino acids: CAGSLEQAHEQYF. DNA for the CDR3: TGTGCCGGCAGCTTAGAGCAGGCCCACGAGCAGTACTTC.

This clonotype appeared many times. J is TRBJ1-2 and V is TRBV2; 9 nucleotides line up with TRBD1. V shed 2 bases and J 3 bases; nucleotides not matched to a gene: 4. Germline V gene sequence: CDR1 SNHLY, CDR2 FYNNEI. This CDR3 spans 15 amino acids. The CDR3 here is CASSEMGQGHYGYTF. As DNA, the CDR3 is TGTGCCAGCAGTGAAATGGGACAGGGACACTATGGCTACACCTTC.

This clonotype was detected ten times or more. This rearrangement joins TRBV20-1 to TRBJ1-5; a weak D match, TRBD1 (6 bases). CDR1 and CDR2 (germline): DFQATT, SNEGSKA (reference sequence). With 1 base removed from V and 6 bases from J, the gap between germline ends came to 13 bases. This CDR3 spans 14 amino acids. The DNA for the CDR3 is TGCAGTGCTAGAGCAGGGGAGGGTGGTCAGCCCCAGCATTTT. Residues: CSARAGEGGQPQHF.

This chain links TRBV15 with TRBJ1-6; D ambiguous. CDR1 is LNHNV and CDR2 is YYDKDF in the germline V gene (reference sequence). This CDR3 has 18 residues. Trimming took off 0 bases at V and 2 bases at J, with 14 bases between the two ends. This chain's CDR3 is CATSRDRSSGAYNSPLHF. The CDR3 DNA reads TGTGCCACCAGCAGAGATCGGAGCTCTGGGGCCTATAATTCACCCCTCCACTTT.

V and J are TRBV2 and TRBJ2-7; 12 bases map to TRBD1. There are 14 residues in the CDR3. The junction had 10 bases not matched to a gene; V was cut back by 11 bases and J by 5 bases. Germline V gene lookup returns CDR1 SNHLY and CDR2 FYNNEI. The CDR3 sequence: CASLGTGGRNEQYF. CDR3 bases: TGTGCCTCACTAGGGACAGGGGGCCGGAACGAGCAGTACTTC.

This clonotype occurred once. This sequence joins TRBV20-1 and TRBJ2-1; 14 nucleotides line up with TRBD2. V shed 5 bases and J 4 bases; nucleotides not matched to a gene: 7. Germline V gene sequence: CDR1 DFQATT, CDR2 SNEGSKA (reference sequence). This CDR3 contains 16 residues. The CDR3 DNA is TGCAGTGCTCGACTAGCGGGAGGGCCATCATACAATGAGCAGTTCTTC. Protein sequence: CSARLAGGPSYNEQFF.

This rearrangement joins TRBV5-1 to TRBJ1-2, with a weak D call TRBD1 (6 bases). CDR1 is SGHRS and CDR2 is YFSETQ in the germline V gene. V gave up 0 bases and J gave up 6 bases, with 9 bases separating them. This CDR3 comprises 13 residues. The CDR3 spells CASSLVQGNGYTF. CDR3 nucleotide sequence: TGCGCCAGCAGCTTGGTGCAGGGGAATGGCTACACCTTC.

On this clonotype: The junction does not match germline at one end; this may be a read error. The chain joins TRBV19 to TRBJ1-6, with unresolved D. The germline V gene encodes CDR1 LNHDA and CDR2 SQIVND (reference sequence). The CDR3 extends over 14 amino acids. The CDR3, as DNA: TGTGCCAGTAGCATAGTCGGGGTTGCCTCACCCCCCCACTTT. Protein product: CASSIVGVASPPHF.

As for this clonotype: A read error is possible here, since a much larger clone lies one base away. The chain uses TRBV7-6 and TRBJ1-1; 9 bases match TRBD1. The CDR3 runs 15 residues. Germline V lookup: CDR1 SGHVS, CDR2 FNYEAQ. Trimming at V came to 5 bases and at J to 0 bases, leaving 4 bases not matched to a gene. The CDR3 DNA sequence: TGTGCCAGCAGCCGGGACAGGGTTGTGAACACTGAAGCTTTCTTT. Translation: CASSRDRVVNTEAFF.

A word on this clonotype: One junction end does not reproduce the germline sequence, and a read error may be involved. The chain is built from TRBV10-2 and TRBJ2-1; 8 bases agree with TRBD1. The V gene's germline CDR1 is WSHSY and CDR2 SAAADI. This CDR3 has 18 residues. CDR3 in amino acids: CASTESGPRTGTNNEQFF. CDR3 bases: TGCGCCAGCACTGAGTCGGGGCCCCGGACAGGGACGAACAATGAGCAGTTCTTC.

In this sample, this clonotype turned up many times. The chain couples TRBV12-3 or TRBV12-4 to TRBJ1-4; D ambiguous. CDR3 length: 14 amino acids. V was pared by 3 bases and J by 7 bases, with 12 bases between. The CDR3 sequence is CASSFQGNGEKLFF. CDR3 nucleotide sequence: TGTGCCAGCAGTTTCCAAGGGAACGGTGAAAAACTGTTTTTT.

This clonotype was seen at least ten times. V usage is TRBV3-1 and J usage is TRBJ1-2; a weak D match, TRBD1 (6 bases). The CDR3 extends over 13 amino acids. Germline loops: CDR1 LGHDT, CDR2 YNNKEL (reference sequence). Trimming cost V 1 base and J 5 bases, with 8 bases left between them. CDR3 sequence reads: CASSQVGGYGYTF. CDR3 sequence (DNA): TGTGCCAGCAGCCAAGTAGGGGGATATGGCTACACCTTC.

This clonotype came up a few times. CDR3 sequence: CASSPPFGEGYEQYF. In DNA form, the CDR3 reads TGTGCCAGCTCACCACCGTTTGGGGAGGGGTACGAGCAGTACTTC. The chain has TRBV18 and TRBJ2-7, with 7 nucleotides matching TRBD2. The germline gives CDR1 KGHSH, CDR2 LQKENI. The ends lost 0 bases at V and 4 bases at J; junction bases unmatched: 6. CDR3 length: 15 amino acids.

Notes on this clonotype: At one of its ends the junction is not consistent with the germline gene, which may arise from a read error. The chain carries TRBV6-5 and TRBJ1-1; no definite D call. In germline, CDR1 is MNHEY, CDR2 SVGAGI. The CDR3 is made up of 13 amino acids. CDR3 in DNA: TGTGCCAGCAGCATTACCCCGAACACGGAAGCTTTCTTT. Amino acids: CASSITPNTEAFF.

This clonotype was detected many times. V usage is TRBV2 and J usage is TRBJ2-3; the match to TRBD1 covers 11 bases. With 6 bases clipped from V and 1 base from J, the junction kept 0 bases outside the gene matches. The CDR3 spans 14 residues. Germline lookup yields CDR1 SNHLY and CDR2 FYNNEI. CDR3 amino acids: CASRGQGGTDTQYF. CDR3 coding DNA: TGTGCCAGCAGGGGACAGGGGGGCACAGATACGCAGTATTTT. Full variable domain (remainder filled in from reference TRBV2 and TRBJ2-3): EPEVTQTPSHQVTQMGQEVILRCVPISNHLYFYWYRQILGQKVEFLVSFYNNEISEKSEIFDDQFSVERPDGSNFTLKIRSTKLEDSAMYFCASRGQGGTDTQYFGPGTRLTVL.

In its sample, this clonotype was seen many times. The chain is built from TRBV7-2 and TRBJ2-7; 8 bases line up with TRBD2. The CDR3 spans 14 residues. Germline V gene sequence: CDR1 SGHTA, CDR2 FQGNSA. V shed 7 bases and J 6 bases; nucleotides not matched to a gene: 11. The DNA for the CDR3 is TGTGCCAGCACCCCCGTTAGCGGGAAAGGCGAGCAGTACTTC. This codes for CASTPVSGKGEQYF.

This clonotype was counted at least ten times. The chain has TRBV10-1 and TRBJ2-7, with D tentatively TRBD2 (6 bases). This CDR3 is 14 amino acids long. V was cut by 6 bases and J by 2 bases, with 14 bases left in between. Germline lookup yields CDR1 WNHNN and CDR2 SYGVQD (reference sequence). The CDR3: CASSSGTSAYEQYF. The DNA of the CDR3 is TGCGCCAGCAGCTCAGGGACTTCAGCCTACGAGCAGTACTTC.

The CDR3 nucleotides are TGTGCCAGCAGCTTGAAAAACGAGGCCAAAAACATTCAGTACTTC. Translating gives CASSLKNEAKNIQYF. V is TRBV5-4 and J is TRBJ2-4; no clear D gene. This CDR3 comprises 15 residues. Germline assignment: CDR1 SGHNT and CDR2 YYREEE (reference sequence). V was clipped by 1 base and J by 1 base, with 9 bases between them.

This clonotype appeared many times. V and J are TRBV5-1 and TRBJ2-1; 10 bases are shared with TRBD1. This CDR3 is built from 15 residues. CDR1 is SGHRS, CDR2 YFSETQ, per germline. V dropped 0 bases and J dropped 4; count of bases not matched to a gene: 1. CDR3 protein: CASSLEGQGYNEQFF. The CDR3 nucleotides read TGCGCCAGCAGCTTGGAGGGACAGGGGTACAATGAGCAGTTCTTC. The entire variable domain, with the rest obtained from reference TRBV5-1 and TRBJ2-1, is as follows: KAGVTQTPRYLIKTRGQQVTLSCSPISGHRSVSWYQQTPGQGLQFLFEYFSETQRNKGNFPGRFSGRQFSNSRSEMNVSTLELGDSALYLCASSLEGQGYNEQFFGPGTRLTVL.